Below, 7 T cell receptor beta chains from the same sample are listed, as sequenced in a study of beta chain features in type 1 diabetes. Study findings and constraints: A moderate, significant TCRB CDR3 shortening appeared in type 1 diabetes across four CD4+ subsets.

The antigens of these receptors remain unknown. The sequenced template was cDNA made from the entire isolated RNA. Generated by immunoSEQ multiplex PCR, the TCRdb table keeps only in-frame clones and is missing some. Found here are around 260,000 clones, 24% of them singletons; the top ten hold about 0.011%. Sequenced sample: naive CD4+ T cells from blood. These TCRs come from a woman aged 25 to 45 with type 1 diabetes.

This chain uses TRBV30 with TRBJ2-2; a weak D match, TRBD1 (5 bases). Germline V gives CDR1 GTSNPN, CDR2 SVGIG (reference sequence). This CDR3 has 13 residues. V was clipped by 2 bases and J by 4 bases, with 8 bases between them. This chain's CDR3 is CAWSRQGTGELFF. CDR3 sequence (DNA): TGTGCCTGGAGTAGGCAGGGCACCGGGGAGCTGTTTTTT.

The chain's CDR3 is CASSLPSTDTQYF. The CDR3 DNA reads TGTGCCAGCAGCTTACCTAGTACAGATACGCAGTATTTT. The chain has TRBV7-2 and TRBJ2-3; D gene ambiguous. Trimming cost V 2 bases and J 3 bases, with 6 bases left between them. This CDR3 has 13 amino acids. Germline V gene sequence: CDR1 SGHTA, CDR2 FQGNSA.

The sample holds a few counts of this clone. V gene TRBV29-1 combines with J gene TRBJ2-3, with D possibly TRBD1 on 8 matching bases. This CDR3 has 14 amino acids. The V end lost 7 bases, the J end lost 6 bases, and 20 bases lay between the germline ends. The germline CDR1 and CDR2 sequences are SQVTM and ANQGSEA. For the CDR3, the DNA is TGCAGCGCCGGACAGGGTTGGGAGGGCGATACGCAGTATTTT. Encoded protein: CSAGQGWEGDTQYF.

V is TRBV25-1 and J is TRBJ2-3, with a possible D match to TRBD2 (6 bases). The length of the CDR3 is 15 residues. The ends were cut back, 8 bases at V and 1 base at J, with 16 bases in the middle. Germline loops: CDR1 MGHDK, CDR2 SYGVNS. CDR3 amino acids: CASSQQRGGTDTQYF. The CDR3 coding sequence is TGTGCCAGCTCACAACAGCGCGGGGGCACAGATACGCAGTATTTT.

This clone occurred a few times. This chain joins TRBV2 and TRBJ1-1, with D perhaps TRBD1 (5 bases). The CDR3 totals 13 residues. V was clipped by 4 bases and J by 0 bases, with 6 bases between them. Germline V gives CDR1 SNHLY, CDR2 FYNNEI. Here the CDR3 reads CASSGQLNTEAFF. The CDR3 DNA sequence: TGTGCCAGCAGTGGACAGCTGAACACTGAAGCTTTCTTT.

The rearrangement links TRBV30 to TRBJ2-7; D is undetermined. Trimming pared 1 base from V and 3 bases from J, leaving 7 bases between. Germline CDR1 GTSNPN, CDR2 SVGIG (reference sequence). CDR3 size: 12 residues. CDR3 amino acids: CAWSALIYEQYF. CDR3 bases: TGTGCCTGGAGTGCACTGATCTACGAGCAGTACTTC.

This clone appeared a few times. One junction end does not reproduce the germline sequence, and a read error may be involved. This chain links TRBV4-1 with TRBJ2-1; 10 positions agree with TRBD2. The V gene's germline CDR1 is MGHRA and CDR2 YSYEKL. The CDR3 spans 13 residues. The CDR3 DNA reads TGCGCCAGCAGCGCAGCGGGAGGGCCCGAGCGGTTCTTC. Its translation is CASSAAGGPERFF.